Listed below are T cell receptor beta chains from one sample, sequenced in a study of shared clonotypes between healthy human individuals. The repertoire was sequenced with immunoSEQ multiplex PCR; TCRdb's copy has only in-frame clones and lacks some. The table includes about 180,000 clones, roughly 91% detected once. Input material: naive CD4+ T cells sorted from blood. These receptors all come from a woman aged 25 to 39 in good health. The CDR3 runs from the conserved cysteine through the conserved F or W. Each record gives: J gene, V gene, D gene, clone size, CDR3 protein, CDR3 DNA. The D gene is left open where the match is weak. A row's size may be missing; if present it is once, few, many or a size class.

>TRBJ2-3|TRBV6-5|-|-
CASSYGGSINADTQYF
TGTGCCAGCAGTTACGGGGGGAGCATTAATGCAGATACGCAGTATTTT
>TRBJ2-7|TRBV11-2|-|few
CASSFESPYEQYF
TGTGCCAGCAGCTTCGAAAGCCCCTACGAGCAGTACTTC
>TRBJ2-6|TRBV6-7|-|-
CASSLVRRQSRANVLTF
TGTGCCAGCAGTCTCGTACGGCGTCAAAGTCGGGCCAACGTCCTGACTTTC
>TRBJ2-7|TRBV7-9|-|-
CASSTQESSEQYF
TGTGCCAGCAGCACCCAGGAATCGAGCGAGCAGTACTTC
>TRBJ2-7|TRBV6-5|TRBD1|once
CASSLDRDYEQYF
TGTGCCAGCAGCCTGGACAGGGATTACGAGCAGTACTTC
>TRBJ2-7|TRBV20-1|-|-
CSAYRVGEQYF
TGCAGTGCTTACAGGGTAGGCGAGCAGTACTTC
>TRBJ2-5|TRBV11-2|-|-
CASSQEWARPQETQYF
TGTGCCAGCAGTCAAGAGTGGGCCAGGCCACAAGAGACCCAGTACTTC
>TRBJ1-1|TRBV10-3|TRBD1|-
CAISDIGTETFF
TGTGCCATCAGTGATATCGGGACAGAGACTTTCTTT
>TRBJ2-7|TRBV6-5|TRBD1|-
CASRTGTGRHEQYF
TGTGCCAGCAGGACCGGGACAGGGAGGCACGAGCAGTACTTC
>TRBJ2-1|TRBV12-5|-|once
CASGLDRAGEQFF
TGTGCTAGTGGTTTGGACAGGGCGGGTGAGCAGTTCTTC
>TRBJ1-2|TRBV28|TRBD1|-
CASSPDRAPYGYTF
TGTGCCAGCAGTCCAGACAGGGCCCCCTATGGCTACACCTTC
>TRBJ2-7|TRBV7-2|TRBD2|once
CASSPVRFRTRQYEQYF
TGTGCCAGCAGCCCAGTTCGTTTTCGGACTAGGCAATACGAGCAGTACTTC
>TRBJ2-7|TRBV7-4|TRBD1|-
CASSLGDRLYEQYF
TGTGCCAGCAGCTTAGGGGACAGGCTCTACGAGCAGTACTTC
>TRBJ1-1|TRBV19|-|-
CASSIRGNTEAFF
TGTGCCAGTAGTATTCGGGGTAACACTGAAGCTTTCTTT
>TRBJ1-3|TRBV4-1|-|-
CASSQDPLTDGNTIYF
TGCGCCAGCAGCCAAGATCCTCTCACGGATGGAAACACCATATATTTT
>TRBJ2-7|TRBV7-8|-|-
CASSLVGLPSEQYF
TGTGCCAGCAGCTTAGTGGGTTTACCGTCCGAGCAGTACTTC
>TRBJ1-3|TRBV28|-|-
CASSPGGEGRNTIYF
TGTGCCAGCAGTCCAGGTGGTGAAGGCCGAAACACCATATATTTT
>TRBJ1-5|TRBV19|TRBD1|-
CASTPVGTGNQPQHF
TGTGCCAGTACCCCAGTCGGGACAGGTAATCAGCCCCAGCATTTT
>TRBJ1-4|TRBV28|-|-
CASSPPGQKLFF
TGTGCCAGCAGCCCTCCGGGGCAAAAACTGTTTTTT
>TRBJ2-7|TRBV28|-|-
CASTPRGDTYEQYF
TGTGCCAGCACCCCTCGCGGGGACACCTACGAGCAGTACTTC
>TRBJ1-1|TRBV18|-|-
CASSTGTENTEAFF
TGTGCCAGCTCAACCGGGACCGAGAACACTGAAGCTTTCTTT
>TRBJ2-1|TRBV9|TRBD2|-
CASRKAGGLNNEQFF
TGTGCCAGCAGAAAAGCGGGAGGGCTCAACAATGAGCAGTTCTTC
>TRBJ1-1|TRBV6-6|-|-
CASSFRGGNTEAFF
TGTGCCAGCAGTTTCAGGGGCGGGAACACTGAAGCTTTCTTT
>TRBJ1-5|TRBV5-1|TRBD1|-
CASSPGQTNQPQHF
TGCGCCAGCAGCCCGGGACAGACTAATCAGCCCCAGCATTTT
>TRBJ1-1|TRBV2|-|-
CASSGLPMNTEAFF
TGTGCCAGCAGTGGCCTCCCCATGAACACTGAAGCTTTCTTT
>TRBJ2-6|TRBV10-2|TRBD1|-
CASGQGAGANVLTF
TGCGCCAGCGGACAGGGGGCTGGGGCCAACGTCCTGACTTTC
>TRBJ2-6|TRBV5-1|TRBD1|-
CASSLAGTAAGANVLTF
TGCGCCAGCAGCTTGGCCGGGACAGCCGCTGGGGCCAACGTCCTGACTTTC
>TRBJ1-1|TRBV27|-|-
CASSRVPDPEAFF
TGTGCCAGCTCGAGGGTCCCGGACCCTGAAGCTTTCTTT
>TRBJ2-7|TRBV18|-|-
CASGRAAKGPYEQYF
TGTGCCAGCGGCCGGGCGGCCAAGGGGCCCTACGAGCAGTACTTC
>TRBJ2-2|TRBV5-1|-|-
CASRSVGTQLAGELFF
TGCGCCAGCAGATCGGTCGGGACCCAACTCGCCGGGGAGCTGTTTTTT
>TRBJ2-7|TRBV27|-|-
CASSLGPGNEQYF
TGTGCCAGCAGTCTTGGGCCCGGCAACGAGCAGTACTTC
>TRBJ2-1|TRBV18|-|-
CASSPQDFSLSYNEQFF
TGTGCCAGCTCACCCCAAGACTTTTCACTCTCCTACAATGAGCAGTTCTTC
>TRBJ1-2|TRBV4-2|-|once
CASSPGQGYYGYTF
TGTGCCAGCAGCCCCGGGCAGGGGTACTATGGCTACACCTTC
>TRBJ2-2|TRBV5-1|-|once
CATTTGPDTGELFF
TGCGCCACCACGACAGGCCCCGATACCGGGGAGCTGTTTTTT
>TRBJ2-7|TRBV7-5|-|-
CASSFTGLPYEQYF
TGTGCCAGCAGCTTTACAGGGCTGCCCTACGAGCAGTACTTC
>TRBJ2-7|TRBV5-4|-|-
CASSLVGRGDSYEQYF
TGTGCCAGCAGCTTGGTCGGCAGGGGTGACTCCTACGAGCAGTACTTC
>TRBJ2-7|TRBV7-9|TRBD2|few
CASSPGTSGSVQYF
TGTGCCAGCAGCCCCGGGACTAGCGGGAGCGTGCAGTACTTC
>TRBJ1-2|TRBV28|-|-
CASSGGRGSYGYTF
TGTGCCAGCAGCGGGGGGAGGGGGAGCTATGGCTACACCTTC
>TRBJ2-3|TRBV15|-|-
CATSRVTGGTDTQYF
TGTGCCACCAGCAGAGTGACGGGGGGCACAGATACGCAGTATTTT
>TRBJ2-1|TRBV5-1|-|-
CASSLELGGVYNEQFF
TGCGCCAGCAGCTTGGAATTGGGGGGAGTTTACAATGAGCAGTTCTTC
>TRBJ2-7|TRBV5-1|TRBD1|-
CASSLADRALEQYF
TGCGCCAGCAGCTTGGCGGACAGGGCTCTCGAGCAGTACTTC
>TRBJ2-7|TRBV5-5|-|-
CASTNHYEQYF
TGTGCCAGCACCAACCACTACGAGCAGTACTTC
>TRBJ2-2|TRBV5-1|-|-
CASSLAQLIKGRAGELFF
TGCGCCAGCAGCTTGGCTCAGTTAATCAAGGGGCGGGCCGGGGAGCTGTTTTTT
>TRBJ2-1|TRBV6-1|TRBD2|-
CASSGTSGIVGNEQFF
TGTGCCAGCAGTGGGACTAGCGGGATAGTGGGCAATGAGCAGTTCTTC
>TRBJ2-7|TRBV6-6|TRBD2|-
CASSRTLAGVSYEQYF
TGTGCCAGCAGTCGAACACTAGCGGGGGTCTCCTACGAGCAGTACTTC
>TRBJ1-1|TRBV28|-|-
CASSRTGNTEAFF
TGTGCCAGCAGCCGGACGGGGAACACTGAAGCTTTCTTT
>TRBJ2-5|TRBV4-1|-|-
CASSQVGRNQETQYF
TGCGCCAGCAGCCAAGTAGGCAGAAACCAAGAGACCCAGTACTTC
>TRBJ1-1|TRBV7-9|-|-
CASSPGWEALNTEAFF
TGTGCCAGCAGCCCTGGGTGGGAGGCTTTGAACACTGAAGCTTTCTTT
>TRBJ2-7|TRBV28|TRBD1|-
CASSSPPGTGYPGQYF
TGTGCCAGCAGTTCACCACCCGGGACAGGATATCCAGGGCAGTACTTC
>TRBJ1-1|TRBV7-3|-|-
CASSLVQGNEAFF
TGTGCCAGCAGCTTAGTACAGGGCAATGAAGCTTTCTTT
>TRBJ2-3|TRBV5-1|TRBD1|-
CASSYTGTGRDTQYF
TGCGCCAGCAGCTATACCGGGACAGGGAGAGATACGCAGTATTTT
>TRBJ2-7|TRBV6-1|-|-
CASSSNREQYF
TGTGCCAGCAGTAGCAATCGCGAGCAGTACTTC
>TRBJ2-5|TRBV5-6|-|-
CASSLRAWGRETQYF
TGTGCCAGCAGCTTGCGGGCTTGGGGGAGAGAGACCCAGTACTTC
>TRBJ1-2|TRBV27|TRBD1|-
CASRPERGRRDYGYTF
TGTGCCAGCCGCCCCGAAAGGGGGCGCCGGGACTATGGCTACACCTTC
>TRBJ2-1|TRBV20-1|-|once
CSEVSFGEQFF
TGCAGTGAGGTTAGTTTCGGTGAGCAGTTCTTC